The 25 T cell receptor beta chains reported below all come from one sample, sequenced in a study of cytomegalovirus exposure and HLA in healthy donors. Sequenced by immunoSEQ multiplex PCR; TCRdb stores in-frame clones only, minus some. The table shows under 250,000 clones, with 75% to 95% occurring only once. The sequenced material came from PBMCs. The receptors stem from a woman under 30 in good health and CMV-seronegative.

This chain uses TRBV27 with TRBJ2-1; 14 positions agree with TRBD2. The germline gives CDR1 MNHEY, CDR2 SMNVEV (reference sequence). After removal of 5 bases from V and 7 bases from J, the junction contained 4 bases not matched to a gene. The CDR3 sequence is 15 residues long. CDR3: CASSIGLAGGNEQFF. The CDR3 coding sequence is TGTGCCAGCAGTATCGGACTAGCGGGGGGAAATGAGCAGTTCTTC.

CDR3 in amino acids: CASSERRAWGYNEQFF. The CDR3, as DNA: TGCGCCAGCAGTGAGAGGCGGGCCTGGGGCTACAATGAGCAGTTCTTC. This chain connects TRBV10-1 to TRBJ2-1; the D gene is possibly TRBD2 (5 bases). Germline lookup yields CDR1 WNHNN and CDR2 SYGVQD (reference sequence). The CDR3 is 16 amino acids. V was trimmed by 2 bases and J by 3 bases, leaving 14 bases between them.

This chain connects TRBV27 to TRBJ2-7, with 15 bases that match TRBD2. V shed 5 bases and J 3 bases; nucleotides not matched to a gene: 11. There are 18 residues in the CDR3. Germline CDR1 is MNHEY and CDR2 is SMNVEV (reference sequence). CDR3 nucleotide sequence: TGTGCCAGCAGTAAAACCGGGACTAGCGGGAGGCTAGTCTACGAGCAGTACTTC. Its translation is CASSKTGTSGRLVYEQYF.

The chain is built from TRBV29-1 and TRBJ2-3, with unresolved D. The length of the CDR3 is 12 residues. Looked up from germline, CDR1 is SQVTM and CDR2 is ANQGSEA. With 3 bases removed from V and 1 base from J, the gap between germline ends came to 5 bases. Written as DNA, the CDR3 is TGCAGCGTTGAGAGTGGCACAGATACGCAGTATTTT. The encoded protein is CSVESGTDTQYF.

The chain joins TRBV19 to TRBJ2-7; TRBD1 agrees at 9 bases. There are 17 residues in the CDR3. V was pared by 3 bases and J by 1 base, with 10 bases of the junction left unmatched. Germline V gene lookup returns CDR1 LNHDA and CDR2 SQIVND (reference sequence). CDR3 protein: CASSIKAAGQGSYEQYF. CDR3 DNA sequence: TGTGCCAGTAGTATCAAGGCGGCAGGACAGGGGTCCTACGAGCAGTACTTC.

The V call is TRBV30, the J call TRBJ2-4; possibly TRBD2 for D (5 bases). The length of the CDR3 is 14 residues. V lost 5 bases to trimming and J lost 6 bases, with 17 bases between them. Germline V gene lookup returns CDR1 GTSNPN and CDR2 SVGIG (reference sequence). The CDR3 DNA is TGTGCCTGGGCTACTAGTTCAGTTCTAAACATTCAGTACTTC. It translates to CAWATSSVLNIQYF.

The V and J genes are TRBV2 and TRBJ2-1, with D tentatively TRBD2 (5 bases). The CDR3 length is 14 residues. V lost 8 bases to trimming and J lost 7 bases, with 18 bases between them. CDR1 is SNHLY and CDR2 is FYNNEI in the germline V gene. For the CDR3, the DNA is TGTGCCAGCGGTCAATCGGGAACGGTAAATGAGCAGTTCTTC. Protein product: CASGQSGTVNEQFF.

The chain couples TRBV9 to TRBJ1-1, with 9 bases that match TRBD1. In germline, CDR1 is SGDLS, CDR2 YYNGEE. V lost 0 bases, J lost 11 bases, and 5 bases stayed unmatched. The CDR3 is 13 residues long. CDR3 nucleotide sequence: TGTGCCAGCAGCGTAGAGGGGACAGGGTTGGCTTTCTTT. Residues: CASSVEGTGLAFF. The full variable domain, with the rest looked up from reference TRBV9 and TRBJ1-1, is DSGVTQTPKHLITATGQRVTLRCSPRSGDLSVYWYQQSLDQGLQFLIQYYNGEERAKGNILERFSAQQFPDLHSELNLSSLELGDSALYFCASSVEGTGLAFFGQGTRLTVV.

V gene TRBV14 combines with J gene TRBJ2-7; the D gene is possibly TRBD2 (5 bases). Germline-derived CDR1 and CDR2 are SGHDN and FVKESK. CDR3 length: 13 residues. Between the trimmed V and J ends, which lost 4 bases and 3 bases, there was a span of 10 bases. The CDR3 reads CASSRSAHYEQYF. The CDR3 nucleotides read TGTGCCAGCAGCCGTAGCGCGCACTACGAGCAGTACTTC.

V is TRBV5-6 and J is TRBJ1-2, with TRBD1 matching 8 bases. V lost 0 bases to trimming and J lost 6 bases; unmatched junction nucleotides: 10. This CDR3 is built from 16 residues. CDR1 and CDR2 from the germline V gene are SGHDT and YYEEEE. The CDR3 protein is CASSLVQGARRHGYTF. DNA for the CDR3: TGTGCCAGCAGCTTGGTGCAGGGGGCGCGAAGGCATGGCTACACCTTC.

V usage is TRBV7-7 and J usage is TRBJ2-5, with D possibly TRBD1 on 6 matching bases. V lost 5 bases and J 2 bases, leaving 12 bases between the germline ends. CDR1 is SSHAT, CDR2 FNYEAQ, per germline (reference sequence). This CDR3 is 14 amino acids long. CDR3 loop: CASSPRTVQETQYF. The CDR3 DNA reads TGTGCCAGCAGCCCAAGGACAGTACAAGAGACCCAGTACTTC.

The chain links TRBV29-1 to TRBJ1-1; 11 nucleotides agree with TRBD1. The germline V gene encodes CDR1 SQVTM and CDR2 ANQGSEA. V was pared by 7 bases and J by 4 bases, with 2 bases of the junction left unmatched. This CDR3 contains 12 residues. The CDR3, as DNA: TGCAGCGGTGGGACAGGGGGCACTGAAGCTTTCTTT. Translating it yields CSGGTGGTEAFF. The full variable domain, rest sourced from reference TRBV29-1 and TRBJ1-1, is SAVISQKPSRDICQRGTSLTIQCQVDSQVTMMFWYRQQPGQSLTLIATANQGSEATYESGFVIDKFPISRPNLTFSTLTVSNMSPEDSSIYLCSGGTGGTEAFFGQGTRLTVV.

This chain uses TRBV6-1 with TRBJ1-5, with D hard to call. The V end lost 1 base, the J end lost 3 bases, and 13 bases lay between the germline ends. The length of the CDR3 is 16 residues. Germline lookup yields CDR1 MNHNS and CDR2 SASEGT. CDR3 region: CASSEVRIVYNQPQHF. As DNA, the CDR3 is TGTGCCAGCAGTGAAGTTCGAATTGTCTACAATCAGCCCCAGCATTTT.

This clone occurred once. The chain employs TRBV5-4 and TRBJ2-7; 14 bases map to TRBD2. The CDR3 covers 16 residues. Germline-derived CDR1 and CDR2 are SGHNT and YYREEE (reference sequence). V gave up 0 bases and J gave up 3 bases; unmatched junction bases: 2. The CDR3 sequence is CASSLGTSGRYYEQYF. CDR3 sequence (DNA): TGTGCCAGCAGCTTGGGGACTAGCGGGAGGTACTACGAGCAGTACTTC.

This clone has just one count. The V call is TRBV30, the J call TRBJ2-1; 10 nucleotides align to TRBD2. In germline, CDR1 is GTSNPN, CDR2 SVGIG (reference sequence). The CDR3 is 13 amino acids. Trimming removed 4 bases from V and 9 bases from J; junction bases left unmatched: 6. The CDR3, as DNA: TGTGCCTGGACTAGCGGGAGTATGGGTGAGCAGTTCTTC. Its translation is CAWTSGSMGEQFF.

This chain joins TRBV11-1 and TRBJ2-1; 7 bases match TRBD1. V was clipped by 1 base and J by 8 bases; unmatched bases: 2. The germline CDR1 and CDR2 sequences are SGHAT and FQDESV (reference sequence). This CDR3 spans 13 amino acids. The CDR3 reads CASSLDRGDEQFF. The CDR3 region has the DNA TGTGCCAGCAGCTTAGACAGGGGAGATGAGCAGTTCTTC.

CDR3 sequence (DNA): TGCGCCAGCACCTCTAGTATAGAGACCCAGTACTTC. The encoded protein is CASTSSIETQYF. V is TRBV5-1 and J is TRBJ2-5; D call uncertain. The germline gives CDR1 SGHRS, CDR2 YFSETQ. CDR3 length: 12 amino acids. The V end lost 6 bases, the J end lost 4 bases, and 10 bases lay between the germline ends.

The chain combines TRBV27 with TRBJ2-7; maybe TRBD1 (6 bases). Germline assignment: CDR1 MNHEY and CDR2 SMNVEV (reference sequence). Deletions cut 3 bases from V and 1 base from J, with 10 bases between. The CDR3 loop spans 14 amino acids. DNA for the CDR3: TGTGCCAGCAGTTTGTACGGACAGTCCTACGAGCAGTACTTC. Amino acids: CASSLYGQSYEQYF.

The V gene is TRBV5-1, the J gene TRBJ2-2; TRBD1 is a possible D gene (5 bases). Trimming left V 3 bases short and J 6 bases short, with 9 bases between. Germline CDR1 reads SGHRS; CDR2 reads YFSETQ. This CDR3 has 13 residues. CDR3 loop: CASSSQGSGELFF. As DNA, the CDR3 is TGCGCCAGCAGCTCCCAGGGCTCCGGGGAGCTGTTTTTT.

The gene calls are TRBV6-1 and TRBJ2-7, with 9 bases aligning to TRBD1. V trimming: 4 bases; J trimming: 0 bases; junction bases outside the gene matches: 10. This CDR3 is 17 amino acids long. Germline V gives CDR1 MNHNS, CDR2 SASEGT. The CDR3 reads CASSVRSGTGNSYEQYF. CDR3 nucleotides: TGTGCCAGCAGTGTGCGTTCCGGGACAGGGAACTCCTACGAGCAGTACTTC.

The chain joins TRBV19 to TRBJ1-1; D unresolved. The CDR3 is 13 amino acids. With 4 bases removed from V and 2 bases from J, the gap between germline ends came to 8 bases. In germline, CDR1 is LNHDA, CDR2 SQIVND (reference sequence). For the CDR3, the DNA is TGTGCCAGTAGTACCTTAGTTAACACTGAAGCTTTCTTT. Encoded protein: CASSTLVNTEAFF.

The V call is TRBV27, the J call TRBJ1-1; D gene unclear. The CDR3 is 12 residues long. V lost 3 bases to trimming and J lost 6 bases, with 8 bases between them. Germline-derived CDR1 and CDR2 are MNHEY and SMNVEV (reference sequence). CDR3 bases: TGTGCCAGCAGTTTCGAGGGAGCTGAAGCTTTCTTT. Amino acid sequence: CASSFEGAEAFF.

CDR3 nucleotides: TGTGCCAGCAGTCGCCTGACAGGTTTTAGCGCAGATACGCAGTATTTT. This codes for CASSRLTGFSADTQYF. This chain links TRBV28 with TRBJ2-3, with D tentatively TRBD1 (6 bases). V was cut by 5 bases and J by 4 bases, with 19 bases left in between. CDR3 length: 16 residues. CDR1 is MDHEN and CDR2 is SYDVKM in the germline V gene.

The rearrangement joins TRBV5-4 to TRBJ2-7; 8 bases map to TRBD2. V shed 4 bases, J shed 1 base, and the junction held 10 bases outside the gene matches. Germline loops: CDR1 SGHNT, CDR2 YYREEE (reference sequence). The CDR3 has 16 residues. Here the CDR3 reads CASSGYTGLGSYEQYF. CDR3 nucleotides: TGTGCCAGCAGCGGCTACACGGGACTAGGGTCCTACGAGCAGTACTTC.

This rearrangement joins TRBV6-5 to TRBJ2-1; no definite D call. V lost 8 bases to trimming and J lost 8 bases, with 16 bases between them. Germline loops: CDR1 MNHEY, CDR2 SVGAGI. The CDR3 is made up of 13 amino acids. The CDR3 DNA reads TGTGCCAGCGGCCGCGCCAAAGCGTATGAGCAGTTCTTC. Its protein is CASGRAKAYEQFF.